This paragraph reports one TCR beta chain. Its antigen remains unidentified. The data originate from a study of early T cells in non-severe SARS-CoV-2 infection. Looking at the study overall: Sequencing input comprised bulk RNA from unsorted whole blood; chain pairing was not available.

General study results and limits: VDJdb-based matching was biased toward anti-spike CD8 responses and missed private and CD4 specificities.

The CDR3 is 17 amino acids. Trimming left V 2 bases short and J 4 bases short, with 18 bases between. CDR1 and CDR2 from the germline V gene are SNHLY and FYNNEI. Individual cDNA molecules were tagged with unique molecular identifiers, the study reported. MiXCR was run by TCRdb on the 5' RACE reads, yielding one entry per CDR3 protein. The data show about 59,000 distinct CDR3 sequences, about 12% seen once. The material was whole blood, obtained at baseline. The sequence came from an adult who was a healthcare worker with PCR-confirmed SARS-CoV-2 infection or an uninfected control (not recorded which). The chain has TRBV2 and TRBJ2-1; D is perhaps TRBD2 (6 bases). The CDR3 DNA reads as TGTGCCAGCAGTGAACCCACACGTAGCGGCCGTTACAATGAGCAGTTCTTC. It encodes CASSEPTRSGRYNEQFF.